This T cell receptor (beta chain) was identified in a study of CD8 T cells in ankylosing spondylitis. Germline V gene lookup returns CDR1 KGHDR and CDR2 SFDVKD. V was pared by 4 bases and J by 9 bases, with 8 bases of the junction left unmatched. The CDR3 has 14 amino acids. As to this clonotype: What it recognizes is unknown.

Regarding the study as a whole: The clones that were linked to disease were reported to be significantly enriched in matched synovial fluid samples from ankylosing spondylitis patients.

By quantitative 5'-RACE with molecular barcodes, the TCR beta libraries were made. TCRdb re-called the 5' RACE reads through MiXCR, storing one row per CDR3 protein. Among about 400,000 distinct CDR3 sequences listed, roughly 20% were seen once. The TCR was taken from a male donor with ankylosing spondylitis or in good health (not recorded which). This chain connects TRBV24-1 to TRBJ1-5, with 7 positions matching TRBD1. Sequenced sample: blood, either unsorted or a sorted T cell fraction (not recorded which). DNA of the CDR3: TGTGCCACCAGTGACGGGGACAGTTGGTGGCCCCAGCATTTT. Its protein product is CATSDGDSWWPQHF.